This T cell receptor (beta chain) emerged from a study of blood T cell repertoires in COVID-19. TCRdb keeps only in-frame clones here, not all; method: immunoSEQ multiplex PCR. This repertoire shows over 200,000 clones, 80% to 85% found once; its top ten account for around 4.7%. Germline CDR1 SNHLY, CDR2 FYNNEI. V was pared by 5 bases and J by 4 bases, with 2 bases of the junction left unmatched. This CDR3 comprises 13 residues. The chain is built from TRBV2 and TRBJ1-5, with 7 positions matching TRBD1. The source of this sequence is a human donor in a cohort sampled during active COVID-19. Input material: peripheral blood. CDR3 loop: CASSWDRNQPQHF. The CDR3 nucleotides are TGTGCCAGCAGTTGGGACAGAAATCAGCCCCAGCATTTT. Full variable domain (missing parts from reference TRBV2 and TRBJ1-5): EPEVTQTPSHQVTQMGQEVILRCVPISNHLYFYWYRQILGQKVEFLVSFYNNEISEKSEIFDDQFSVERPDGSNFTLKIRSTKLEDSAMYFCASSWDRNQPQHFGDGTRLSIL.